Listed below are T cell receptor beta chains from one sample, sequenced in a study of blood T cells in healthy people across ages. TCRdb passed the 5' RACE reads through MiXCR, listing each CDR3 protein once. Of about 640,000 distinct CDR3 sequences listed, roughly 58% are singletons. Sequencing was carried out using blood. These TCRs come from a man in his 60s in good health. Both conserved end residues are part of each CDR3. Fields, in order: clone size, V gene, D gene, J gene, CDR3 protein, CDR3 DNA. The D gene is left open where the match is weak. Not all rows give a size; the values are once, few, many and, for expanded clones, a class.

>-|TRBV27|TRBD1|TRBJ2-7
CASSLYGTGTYEQYF
TGTGCCAGCAGTTTATACGGGACAGGTACCTACGAGCAGTACTTC
>-|TRBV20-1|TRBD1|TRBJ1-6
CSAKYRGPNSHLHF
TGCAGTGCTAAATACAGGGGACCTAATTCACACCTCCACTTT
>-|TRBV20-1|TRBD1|TRBJ1-4
CSANRGTNEKLFF
TGCAGTGCTAACAGGGGGACTAATGAAAAACTGTTTTTT
>-|TRBV6-8|-|TRBJ2-5
CASSILSQASWYQETQYF
TGTGCCAGCAGTATTCTTTCTCAGGCCTCGTGGTACCAAGAGACCCAGTACTTC
>-|TRBV7-8|TRBD2|TRBJ2-2
CASSLARGDGTGELFF
TGTGCCAGCAGCTTAGCTCGGGGGGACGGTACCGGGGAGCTGTTTTTT
>-|TRBV12-5|TRBD1|TRBJ2-1
CASGRQPGTGFNEQFF
TGTGCTAGTGGACGCCAACCCGGGACAGGGTTCAATGAGCAGTTCTTC
>once|TRBV15|-|TRBJ2-3
CATSRGGDLAESTDTQYF
TGTGCCACCAGCAGAGGGGGGGACTTAGCGGAATCCACAGATACGCAGTATTTT
>once|TRBV19|-|TRBJ2-3
CASSIRRTASTDTQYF
TGTGCCAGTAGTATTCGCCGGACAGCCTCCACAGATACGCAGTATTTT
>-|TRBV5-1|-|TRBJ1-2
CASSLARQEGGYTF
TGCGCCAGCAGCTTGGCAAGACAGGAGGGTGGCTACACCTTC
>once|TRBV7-9|TRBD1|TRBJ1-5
CASSREGAGINQPQHF
TGTGCCAGCAGCCGGGAGGGGGCAGGGATAAATCAGCCCCAGCATTTT
>-|TRBV6-2/TRBV6-3|-|TRBJ2-6
CASSYDRAGANVLTF
TGTGCCAGCAGTTACGACCGGGCTGGGGCCAACGTCCTGACTTTC
>-|TRBV20-1|-|TRBJ1-5
CSASGHSNQPQHF
TGCAGTGCTAGCGGACATAGCAATCAGCCCCAGCATTTT
>-|TRBV20-1|TRBD2|TRBJ2-5
CSARDFAGEGETQYF
TGCAGTGCTAGAGATTTTGCGGGGGAAGGAGAGACCCAGTACTTC
>few|TRBV2|TRBD1|TRBJ1-2
CASSDSGDRQYYGYTF
TGTGCCAGCAGCGACTCTGGGGACAGGCAGTACTATGGCTACACCTTC
>-|TRBV12-3/TRBV12-4|TRBD1|TRBJ1-2
CASSLGGTGTGYTF
TGTGCCAGCAGTTTGGGGGGGACAGGGACTGGCTACACCTTC
>many|TRBV6-5|-|TRBJ2-1
CASSYSSRAHNEQFF
TGTGCCAGCAGTTACTCGAGCAGGGCCCACAATGAGCAGTTCTTC
>few|TRBV9|TRBD1|TRBJ2-3
CASSVGTGGNTQYF
TGTGCCAGCAGCGTGGGAACAGGGGGAAATACGCAGTATTTT
>-|TRBV6-1|TRBD2|TRBJ2-3
CASSVLLAVSTDTQYF
TGTGCCAGCAGTGTATTACTAGCGGTGAGCACAGATACGCAGTATTTT
>-|TRBV29-1|-|TRBJ2-5
CSVEGRQQETQYF
TGCAGCGTTGAAGGTAGACAGCAAGAGACCCAGTACTTC
>few|TRBV29-1|-|TRBJ2-1
CSVKPPGVEQFF
TGCAGCGTTAAACCACCGGGGGTTGAGCAGTTCTTC
>few|TRBV7-2|TRBD1|TRBJ2-1
CASSTQTGVTYNEQFF
TGTGCCAGCAGCACCCAGACAGGGGTAACCTACAATGAGCAGTTCTTC
>-|TRBV2|-|TRBJ2-1
CASRRTAPGTEQFF
TGTGCCAGCAGGCGGACAGCCCCTGGGACTGAGCAGTTCTTC
>-|TRBV3-1|-|TRBJ2-3
CASSQASSNTDTQYF
TGTGCCAGCAGCCAAGCTAGCTCTAACACAGATACGCAGTATTTT
>few|TRBV20-1|TRBD1|TRBJ1-2
CSARIDRAADGYTF
TGCAGTGCTAGGATAGACAGGGCAGCGGACGGCTACACCTTC
>-|TRBV6-5|TRBD2|TRBJ2-3
CASSTLAGSRGDTQYF
TGTGCCAGCAGTACCCTAGCGGGGTCGCGTGGAGATACGCAGTATTTT
>-|TRBV4-1|TRBD2|TRBJ2-5
CASSLSGGSGTQYF
TGCGCCAGCAGCCTTAGCGGGGGCTCCGGGACCCAGTACTTC
>-|TRBV20-1|-|TRBJ2-1
CSASSRVGVASYNEQFF
TGCAGTGCTAGCTCTCGGGTGGGCGTGGCATCCTACAATGAGCAGTTCTTC
>-|TRBV24-1|-|TRBJ1-2
CATSDFGRGYGYTF
TGTGCCACCAGTGATTTCGGCAGGGGATATGGCTACACCTTC
>many|TRBV13|-|TRBJ2-6
CASSFRTGANVLTF
TGTGCCAGCAGCTTTCGGACAGGGGCCAACGTCCTGACTTTC
>-|TRBV20-1|-|TRBJ1-1
CSASRWGNTEAFF
TGCAGTGCTAGTAGATGGGGGAACACTGAAGCTTTCTTT
>-|TRBV3-1|TRBD2|TRBJ2-5
CASSQNSGAQETQYF
TGTGCCAGCAGCCAAAATAGCGGGGCTCAAGAGACCCAGTACTTC
>-|TRBV21-1|-|TRBJ2-3
CASSKGQTDTQYF
TGTGCCAGCAGCAAAGGTCAAACAGATACGCAGTATTTT
>-|TRBV6-2/TRBV6-3|-|TRBJ2-7
CASSSPSRLEQYF
TGTGCCAGCAGTTCCCCTTCGCGTCTCGAGCAGTACTTC
>-|TRBV6-1|TRBD1|TRBJ2-7
CASSEMQGAHREQYF
TGTGCCAGCAGTGAAATGCAGGGGGCGCATAGGGAGCAGTACTTC
>-|TRBV7-2|-|TRBJ2-5
CASSQPGAGQETQYF
TGTGCCAGCAGCCAACCGGGGGCTGGGCAAGAGACCCAGTACTTC
>-|TRBV24-1|TRBD2|TRBJ2-3
CATSEPGLASDTQYF
TGTGCCACCAGTGAGCCGGGACTAGCATCAGATACGCAGTATTTT
>-|TRBV27|-|TRBJ1-2
CASKGSIRDYGYTF
TGTGCCAGCAAAGGCAGTATTAGAGACTATGGCTACACCTTC
>few|TRBV29-1|-|TRBJ2-7
CSVETRGEQYF
TGCAGCGTTGAAACCCGGGGGGAGCAGTACTTC
>-|TRBV25-1|TRBD1|TRBJ1-4
CASSEWRDRGGEKLFF
TGTGCCAGCAGTGAATGGAGGGACAGGGGTGGAGAAAAACTGTTTTTT
>many|TRBV27|-|TRBJ1-2
CASSRSKGPTSNYGYTF
TGTGCCAGCAGTCGTTCGAAGGGCCCGACCTCTAACTATGGCTACACCTTC
>-|TRBV2|-|TRBJ2-4
CASRGQFVSREQYF
TGTGCCAGCAGAGGACAGTTCGTGTCGAGGGAGCAGTACTTC
>-|TRBV5-1|TRBD1|TRBJ2-7
CASTEAGTGVYEQYF
TGCGCCAGCACGGAGGCCGGGACAGGGGTCTACGAGCAGTACTTC
>-|TRBV27|-|TRBJ2-3
CASSGGGLGTDTQYF
TGTGCCAGCAGTGGCGGGGGCCTTGGCACGGATACGCAGTATTTT
>-|TRBV11-2|-|TRBJ1-1
CASSLGFGDTEAFF
TGTGCCAGCAGCTTGGGGTTCGGGGACACTGAAGCTTTCTTT
>once|TRBV7-2|TRBD2|TRBJ2-1
CASSFASGGYNEQFF
TGTGCCAGCAGCTTCGCTAGCGGGGGCTACAATGAGCAGTTCTTC
>few|TRBV9|-|TRBJ2-2
CASTARVNGELFF
TGTGCCAGCACCGCCCGGGTTAACGGGGAGCTGTTTTTT
>-|TRBV13|-|TRBJ1-5
CASSFRQLRNQPQHF
TGTGCCAGCAGCTTTAGACAGCTACGGAATCAGCCCCAGCATTTT
>-|TRBV7-8|TRBD1|TRBJ2-6
CASSSTGGASGANVLTF
TGTGCCAGCAGCTCGACAGGGGGCGCTTCTGGGGCCAACGTCCTGACTTTC
>-|TRBV6-5|-|TRBJ2-3
CASSYSWAPGTDTQYF
TGTGCCAGCAGTTACTCTTGGGCCCCTGGGACAGATACGCAGTATTTT
>-|TRBV3-1|-|TRBJ2-2
CASSHTGSGTGELFF
TGTGCCAGCAGCCATACAGGGTCGGGCACCGGGGAGCTGTTTTTT